The 10 T cell receptor beta chains in this list originate from one sample, sequenced in a study of CD8+ T cells in alopecia areata. Treatment in this sample: oral pan-JAK inhibitor, 5-10 mg twice daily. Extracted RNA was reverse transcribed, and the resulting cDNA served as sequencing template. The table came from immunoSEQ multiplex PCR; TCRdb's copy has only in-frame clones and leaves some out. The sample includes 90,000 to 150,000 clones, 58% of them seen just once. The starting material was CD8+ T cells sorted from blood, obtained at week 4, from a patient treated with tofacitinib. All receptors derive from a human donor with alopecia areata.

This clone was found a few times. This sequence joins TRBV27 and TRBJ1-1; 7 bases align to TRBD1. The V and J ends lost 6 bases and 0 bases, in that order; junction bases with no gene match: 4. CDR3 length equals 14 residues. The germline gives CDR1 MNHEY, CDR2 SMNVEV (reference sequence). CDR3 sequence: CASSPDRVNTEAFF. The CDR3 region has the DNA TGTGCCAGCAGCCCTGACAGGGTGAACACTGAAGCTTTCTTT.

The table lists this clone with a few counts. The chain uses TRBV5-6 and TRBJ2-5; TRBD1 matches at 7 bases. The CDR3 contains 15 residues. Germline V gene data show CDR1 as SGHDT and CDR2 as YYEEEE. Trimming cost V 1 base and J 5 bases; bases outside gene matches: 8. The CDR3 protein is CASSLWDSPDETQYF. CDR3 nucleotide sequence: TGTGCCAGCAGCTTGTGGGACAGCCCTGACGAGACCCAGTACTTC.

The V and J genes are TRBV7-2 and TRBJ2-5, with 12 bases aligning to TRBD2. This CDR3 comprises 19 residues. CDR1 and CDR2 from the germline V gene are SGHTA and FQGNSA. V gave up 1 base and J gave up 5 bases; unmatched junction bases: 14. Here the CDR3 DNA reads TGTGCCAGCAGCTTAGGGACTAGCGGGGCCCGGTGGGGTGGGGAGACCCAGTACTTC. It codes for CASSLGTSGARWGGETQYF.

The rearrangement uses TRBV29-1 and TRBJ2-7; weak D call: TRBD1 (6 bases). The CDR3 runs to 15 residues. Germline V CDR1 and CDR2: SQVTM, ANQGSEA. V lost 3 bases to trimming and J lost 3 bases, with 18 bases between them. In DNA form, the CDR3 reads TGCAGCGTTGACGTGGAGCAGGGGACGAGCTACGAGCAGTACTTC. Protein product: CSVDVEQGTSYEQYF.

This clone has only a few counts. The V gene is TRBV6-4, the J gene TRBJ2-3; D is perhaps TRBD2 (6 bases). V lost 2 bases to trimming and J lost 2 bases, with 17 bases between them. The CDR3 totals 17 residues. Germline V CDR1 and CDR2: MRHNA, SNTAGT. CDR3 residues: CASSDGGAGNPTDTQYF. The CDR3 coding sequence is TGTGCCAGCAGTGACGGCGGGGCGGGGAACCCCACAGATACGCAGTATTTT.

V and J are TRBV6-5 and TRBJ1-1; 9 bases fit TRBD1. The V and J ends lost 7 bases and 7 bases, in that order; junction bases with no gene match: 10. Germline V gene sequence: CDR1 MNHEY, CDR2 SVGAGI. The CDR3 extends over 14 amino acids. The CDR3 nucleotides are TGTGCCAGCAATCTCGGGACAGGGAACGGTGAAGCTTTCTTT. Its protein is CASNLGTGNGEAFF.

V and J are TRBV29-1 and TRBJ2-1; either TRBD1 or TRBD2 may fit D (7 bases each). This CDR3 region has 14 residues. The germline V gene encodes CDR1 SQVTM and CDR2 ANQGSEA. Trimming cost V 6 bases and J 3 bases, with 15 bases left between them. The CDR3 DNA is TGCAGCGTCCAGGGGGGGAACTACTACAATGAGCAGTTCTTC. Translating gives CSVQGGNYYNEQFF.

The chain has TRBV7-2 and TRBJ1-6; D remains unclear. Trimming pared 2 bases from V and 0 bases from J, leaving 14 bases between. The CDR3 has 18 amino acids. Germline lookup yields CDR1 SGHTA and CDR2 FQGNSA. Written as DNA, the CDR3 is TGTGCCAGCAGCTTAACACAGCTCCTTAGCTCCTATAATTCACCCCTCCACTTT. Encoded protein: CASSLTQLLSSYNSPLHF.

The chain uses TRBV5-1 and TRBJ1-2; D remains unclear. Deletions cut 0 bases from V and 4 bases from J, with 22 bases between. The CDR3 is 18 residues long. In germline, CDR1 is SGHRS, CDR2 YFSETQ. The CDR3 bases are TGCGCCAGCAGCTTGGGCACAGCGTCGGTCGCCGCCGGCTATGGCTACACCTTC. Amino acids: CASSLGTASVAAGYGYTF.

The V and J genes are TRBV9 and TRBJ2-3; 8 nucleotides match TRBD1. The CDR3 is made up of 15 amino acids. V gave up 4 bases and J gave up 5 bases; unmatched junction bases: 9. Germline V gene data show CDR1 as SGDLS and CDR2 as YYNGEE. The CDR3 coding sequence is TGTGCCAGCAGCCCAGGGGGCAGGGTTGGAGATACGCAGTATTTT. It specifies CASSPGGRVGDTQYF. The full variable domain, in which reference TRBV9 and TRBJ2-3 provide the parts outside the CDR3, is DSGVTQTPKHLITATGQRVTLRCSPRSGDLSVYWYQQSLDQGLQFLIQYYNGEERAKGNILERFSAQQFPDLHSELNLSSLELGDSALYFCASSPGGRVGDTQYFGPGTRLTVL.